A selection of T cell receptor beta chains follows, all from one sample in a study of blood T cell repertoires in COVID-19. TCRdb's copy holds only in-frame clones and misses some; the assay was immunoSEQ multiplex PCR. The data hold about 55,000 clones, with 75% to 85% observed a single time. The sample taken for sequencing was peripheral blood. These receptors came from a human donor in a cohort sampled during active COVID-19. Both conserved end residues are part of each CDR3. A D gene is named only where the DNA matches it firmly. Clone size appears in some rows only: once, few, many, or a class for an expanded clone.

j_call	clone_size	d_call	v_call	cdr3_nt	cdr3_aa
TRBJ2-5	-	TRBD2	TRBV4-1	TGCGCCAGCAGCGACGGTGGGGGGGTCCAGGAGACCCAGTACTTC	CASSDGGGVQETQYF
TRBJ2-3	-	-	TRBV24-1	TGTGCCACCAGTGACCGAGGAGGTCCCACAGATACGCAGTATTTT	CATSDRGGPTDTQYF
TRBJ1-6	once	-	TRBV30	TGTGCCTGGAGTCGGGGCAGGACAGATTCACCCCTCCACTTT	CAWSRGRTDSPLHF
TRBJ2-5	-	TRBD1	TRBV12-5	TGTGCTAGTGGTTCGCTGACAGGGAACCAAGAGACCCAGTACTTC	CASGSLTGNQETQYF
TRBJ2-3	once	-	TRBV9	TGTGCCAGCAGCGTAGTCTCTAGCGGCACAGATACGCAGTATTTT	CASSVVSSGTDTQYF
TRBJ1-1	-	TRBD1	TRBV13	TGTGCCAGCAGCTTAGAATGGACAGGGGCTTTCTTT	CASSLEWTGAFF
TRBJ2-5	once	TRBD1	TRBV5-1	TGCGCCAGCAGCTCTCCACTCGAGAGGGACAGGGGAGGGGAGACCCAGTACTTC	CASSSPLERDRGGETQYF
TRBJ1-6	-	-	TRBV28	TGTGCCAGCAGGTTGCCTCGCGACTGGGCACCCCTCCACTTT	CASRLPRDWAPLHF
TRBJ2-7	once	-	TRBV10-3	TGTGCCATCAGTGATCCGTGGGGTGGGCGGGAAGACGAGCAGTACTTC	CAISDPWGGREDEQYF
TRBJ2-7	-	-	TRBV30	TGTGCCACCCCAAGGGGCTACGAGCAGTACTTC	CATPRGYEQYF
TRBJ2-7	-	TRBD2	TRBV5-5	TGTGCCAGCAGCTTGCCCCCAGCGGGGTGTTACTTC	CASSLPPAGCYF
TRBJ2-7	-	-	TRBV7-9	TGTGCCAGCAGCGAACGGGGGTACGAGCAGTACTTC	CASSERGYEQYF
TRBJ2-1	-	TRBD1	TRBV15	TGTGCCACCAGCAGAGATCCGACAGGGGGCGCGGACAATGAGCAGTTCTTC	CATSRDPTGGADNEQFF
TRBJ2-1	-	TRBD2	TRBV12-5	TGTGCTAGTGGTACCTCGGGACTAGCGCACAATGAGCAGTTCTTC	CASGTSGLAHNEQFF